This entry describes one TCR beta chain. These data originate in a study of blood T cell repertoires in COVID-19. About the study: Italy, Spain and the United States were the sources of the convalescent and acute COVID-19 samples. PBMCs, B-cell-depleted T cells, or T cells provided the cDNA or gDNA that made up the material.

The CDR3 sequence is 14 residues long. CDR1 and CDR2 (germline): SNHLY, FYNNEI. V lost 6 bases to trimming and J lost 0 bases, with 10 bases between them. Per the original methods: Amplification from reference gene primers served as the basis for estimated nucleated cell counts. TCRdb's table, derived via immunoSEQ multiplex PCR, lists solely in-frame clones and lacks some. Clone size and V and J calls were adopted from that table, with D and trimming inferred from the DNA. The sample consists of around 200,000 clones, 78% of them appearing once. V usage is TRBV2 and J usage is TRBJ2-3, with D possibly TRBD2 on 6 matching bases. This receptor was obtained from a woman of 80 years or more with active or convalescent COVID-19. The sequencing input was peripheral blood. CDR3 DNA sequence: TGTGCCAGCAGAGAGGGACTCAGCACAGATACGCAGTATTTT. This encodes CASREGLSTDTQYF.